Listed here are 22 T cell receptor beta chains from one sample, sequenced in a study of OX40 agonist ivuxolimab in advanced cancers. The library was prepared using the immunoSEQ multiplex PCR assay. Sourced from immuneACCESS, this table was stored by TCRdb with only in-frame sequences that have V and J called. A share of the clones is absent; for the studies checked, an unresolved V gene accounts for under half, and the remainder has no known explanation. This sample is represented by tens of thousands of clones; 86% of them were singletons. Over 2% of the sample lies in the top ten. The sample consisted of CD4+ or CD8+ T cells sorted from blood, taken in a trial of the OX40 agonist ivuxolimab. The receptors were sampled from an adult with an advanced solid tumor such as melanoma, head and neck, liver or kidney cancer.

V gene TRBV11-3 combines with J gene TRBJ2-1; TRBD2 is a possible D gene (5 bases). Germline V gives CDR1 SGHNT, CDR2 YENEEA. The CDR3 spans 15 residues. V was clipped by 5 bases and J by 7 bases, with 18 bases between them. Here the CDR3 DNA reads TGTGCCAGCAGCCCCCCCGGTTTGGGGAGAAATGAGCAGTTCTTC. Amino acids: CASSPPGLGRNEQFF.

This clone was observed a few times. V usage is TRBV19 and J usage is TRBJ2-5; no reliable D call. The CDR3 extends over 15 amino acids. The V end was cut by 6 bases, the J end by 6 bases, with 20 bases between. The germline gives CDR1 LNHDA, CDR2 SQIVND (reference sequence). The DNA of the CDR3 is TGTGCCAGTAGGAGGACGATCTCCCCCGATCAGACCCAGTACTTC. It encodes CASRRTISPDQTQYF.

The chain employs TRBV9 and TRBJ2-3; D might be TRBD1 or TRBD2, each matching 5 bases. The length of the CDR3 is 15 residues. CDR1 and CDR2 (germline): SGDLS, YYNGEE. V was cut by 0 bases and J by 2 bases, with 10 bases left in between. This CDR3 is CASSVAPGHTDTQYF. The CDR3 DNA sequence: TGTGCCAGCAGCGTAGCTCCGGGGCACACAGATACGCAGTATTTT.

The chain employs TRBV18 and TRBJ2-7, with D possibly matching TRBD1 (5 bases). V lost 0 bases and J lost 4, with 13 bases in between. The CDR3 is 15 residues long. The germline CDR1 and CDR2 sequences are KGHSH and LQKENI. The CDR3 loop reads CASSPPEQAGYEQYF. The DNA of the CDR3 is TGTGCCAGCTCACCACCGGAACAGGCAGGTTACGAGCAGTACTTC.

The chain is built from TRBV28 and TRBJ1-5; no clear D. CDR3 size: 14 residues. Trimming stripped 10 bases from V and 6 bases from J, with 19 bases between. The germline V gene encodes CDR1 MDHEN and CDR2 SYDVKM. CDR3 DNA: TGTGCCATCTTTGACTCACTAGGGAGTCAGCCCCAGCATTTT. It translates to CAIFDSLGSQPQHF.

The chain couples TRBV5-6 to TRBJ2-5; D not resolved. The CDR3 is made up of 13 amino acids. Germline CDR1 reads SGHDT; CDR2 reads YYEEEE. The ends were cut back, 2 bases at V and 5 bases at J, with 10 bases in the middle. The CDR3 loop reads CASSFQAYETQYF. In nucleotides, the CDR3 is TGTGCCAGCAGCTTCCAGGCCTATGAGACCCAGTACTTC.

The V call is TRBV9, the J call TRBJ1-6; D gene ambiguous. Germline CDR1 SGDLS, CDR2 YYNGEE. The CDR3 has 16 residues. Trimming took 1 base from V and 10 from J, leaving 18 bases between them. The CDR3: CASSVTATAFGSPLHF. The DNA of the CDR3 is TGTGCCAGCAGCGTAACGGCAACCGCCTTTGGGTCACCCCTCCACTTT.

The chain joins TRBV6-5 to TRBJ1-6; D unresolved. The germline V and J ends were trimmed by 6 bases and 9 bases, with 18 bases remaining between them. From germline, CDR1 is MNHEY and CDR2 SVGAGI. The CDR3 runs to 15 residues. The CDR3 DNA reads TGTGCCAGCAGCCTTGCGCGGGGAGGTAGTTCACCCCTCCACTTT. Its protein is CASSLARGGSSPLHF.

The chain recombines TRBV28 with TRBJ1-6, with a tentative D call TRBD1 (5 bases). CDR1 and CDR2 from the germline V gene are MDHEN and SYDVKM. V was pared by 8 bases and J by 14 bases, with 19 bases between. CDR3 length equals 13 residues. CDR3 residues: CASGPQGRSALHF. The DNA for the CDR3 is TGTGCCAGCGGTCCGCAGGGACGATCGGCCCTCCACTTT.

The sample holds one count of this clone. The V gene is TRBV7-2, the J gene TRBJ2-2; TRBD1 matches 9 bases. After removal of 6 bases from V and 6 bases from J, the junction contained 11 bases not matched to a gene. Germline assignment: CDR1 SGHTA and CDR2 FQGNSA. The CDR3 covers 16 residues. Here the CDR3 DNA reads TGTGCCAGCAGACCACCGGGACAGGGTTCATCCGGGGAGCTGTTTTTT. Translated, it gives CASRPPGQGSSGELFF.

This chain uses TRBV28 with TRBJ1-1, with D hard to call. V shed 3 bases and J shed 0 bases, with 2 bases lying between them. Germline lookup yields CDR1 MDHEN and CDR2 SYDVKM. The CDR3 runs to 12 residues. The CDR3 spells CASSLMNTEAFF. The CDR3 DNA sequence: TGTGCCAGCAGTTTGATGAACACTGAAGCTTTCTTT.

Here the CDR3 reads CASSKQMIERSYGYTF. The CDR3 DNA is TGTGCCAGCAGCAAACAAATGATCGAAAGGAGCTATGGCTACACCTTC. V and J are TRBV21-1 and TRBJ1-2. TRBV21-1 is shown as a pseudogene. The CDR3 loop spans 16 amino acids.

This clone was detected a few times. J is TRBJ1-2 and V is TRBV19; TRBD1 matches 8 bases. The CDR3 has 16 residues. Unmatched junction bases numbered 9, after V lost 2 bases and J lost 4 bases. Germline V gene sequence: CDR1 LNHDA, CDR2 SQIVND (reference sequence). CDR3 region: CASSIQGASFSYGYTF. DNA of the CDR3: TGTGCCAGTAGTATACAGGGGGCGTCTTTTTCCTATGGCTACACCTTC.

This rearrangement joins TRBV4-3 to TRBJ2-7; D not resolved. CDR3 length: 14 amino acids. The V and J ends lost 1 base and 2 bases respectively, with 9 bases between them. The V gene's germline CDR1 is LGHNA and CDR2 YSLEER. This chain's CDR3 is CASSQGGYTYEQYF. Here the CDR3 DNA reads TGCGCCAGCAGCCAAGGTGGCTATACCTACGAGCAGTACTTC.

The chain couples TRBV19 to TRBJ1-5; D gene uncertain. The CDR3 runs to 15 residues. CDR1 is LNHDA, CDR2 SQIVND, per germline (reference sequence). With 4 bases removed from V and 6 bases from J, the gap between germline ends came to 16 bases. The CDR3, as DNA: TGTGCCAGTAGTACACCGGGCCTCGGGAGTCAGCCCCAGCATTTT. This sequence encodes CASSTPGLGSQPQHF.

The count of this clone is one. CDR3 nucleotides: TGTGCCAGCCAGGGGTTTGCCAAAAACATTCAGTACTTC. It translates to CASQGFAKNIQYF. The gene calls are TRBV6-1 and TRBJ2-4; D possibly corresponds to TRBD1 (6 bases). CDR1 is MNHNS and CDR2 is SASEGT in the germline V gene. V lost 8 bases and J 1 base, leaving 9 bases between the germline ends. The CDR3 extends over 13 amino acids.

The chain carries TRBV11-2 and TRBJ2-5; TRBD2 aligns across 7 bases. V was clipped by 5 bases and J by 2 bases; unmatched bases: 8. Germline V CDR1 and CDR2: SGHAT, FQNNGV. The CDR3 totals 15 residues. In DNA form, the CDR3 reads TGTGCCAGCAGCCCGAACCCGGGGGGTCAAGAGACCCAGTACTTC. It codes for CASSPNPGGQETQYF.

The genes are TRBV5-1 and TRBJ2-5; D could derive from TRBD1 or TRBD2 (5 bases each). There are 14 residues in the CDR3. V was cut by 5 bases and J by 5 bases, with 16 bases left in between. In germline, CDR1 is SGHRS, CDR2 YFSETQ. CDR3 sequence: CASSSGRTLETQYF. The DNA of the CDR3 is TGCGCCAGCAGTTCGGGACGAACCTTGGAGACCCAGTACTTC.

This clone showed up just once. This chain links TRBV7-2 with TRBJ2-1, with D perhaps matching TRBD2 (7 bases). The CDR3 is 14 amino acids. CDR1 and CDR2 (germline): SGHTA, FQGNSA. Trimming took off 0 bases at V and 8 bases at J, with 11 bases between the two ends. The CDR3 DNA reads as TGTGCCAGCAGCTTAGCGGGGGGGCACCATGAGCAGTTCTTC. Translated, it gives CASSLAGGHHEQFF.

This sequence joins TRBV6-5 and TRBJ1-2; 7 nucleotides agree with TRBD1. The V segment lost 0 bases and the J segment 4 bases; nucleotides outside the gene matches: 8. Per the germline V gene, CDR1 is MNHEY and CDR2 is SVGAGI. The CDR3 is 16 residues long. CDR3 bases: TGTGCCAGCAGTTACTCTCATGACAGGGCGCTCTATGGCTACACCTTC. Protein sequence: CASSYSHDRALYGYTF.

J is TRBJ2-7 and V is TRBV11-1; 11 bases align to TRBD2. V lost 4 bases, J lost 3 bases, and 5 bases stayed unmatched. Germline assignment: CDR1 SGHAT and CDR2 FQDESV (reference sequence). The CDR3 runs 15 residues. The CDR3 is CASSYSGGAGYEQYF. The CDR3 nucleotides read TGTGCCAGCAGCTATAGCGGGGGGGCCGGCTACGAGCAGTACTTC.

The CDR3 spells CASSLPGRNTEAFF. The CDR3 region has the DNA TGTGCCAGCAGTTTACCTGGACGGAACACTGAAGCTTTCTTT. This chain links TRBV28 with TRBJ1-1; D is ambiguous. The germline V gene encodes CDR1 MDHEN and CDR2 SYDVKM. Trimming cost V 2 bases and J 1 base, with 8 bases left between them. The CDR3 is 14 amino acids.